The 27 T cell receptor beta chains listed next were all sequenced from one sample in a study of blood T cell repertoires in COVID-19. The assay was immunoSEQ multiplex PCR, and TCRdb's table has in-frame clones only and misses some. The sample has a few hundred thousand clones; about 85% are singletons. Sequencing was done on a sample of peripheral blood. These receptors were collected from a young man with active or convalescent COVID-19.

The rearrangement joins TRBV6-6 to TRBJ2-7; 9 nucleotides line up with TRBD2. Germline trimming cut 7 bases from V and 2 bases from J; bases unmatched to any gene: 6. The germline CDR1 and CDR2 sequences are MNHNY and SVGAGI (reference sequence). The CDR3 runs to 14 residues. CDR3 sequence: CASIPGLAPYEQYF. In DNA form, the CDR3 reads TGTGCCAGCATCCCCGGACTAGCGCCCTACGAGCAGTACTTC.

V usage is TRBV6-6 and J usage is TRBJ1-2; the D gene is possibly TRBD1 (5 bases). The CDR3 runs 12 residues. The V gene lost 4 bases and the J gene lost 8 bases, with 11 bases spanning the gap. Germline values: CDR1 MNHNY, CDR2 SVGAGI (reference sequence). The CDR3 region has the DNA TGTGCCAGCAGTTCGGGGGATGAGGGCTACACCTTC. The encoded protein is CASSSGDEGYTF.

J is TRBJ2-7 and V is TRBV7-8, with 11 nucleotides matching TRBD2. The CDR3 is 16 amino acids. J gave up 2 bases and V 5 bases, and 8 bases lay outside the gene matches. Germline V lookup: CDR1 SGHVS, CDR2 FQNEAQ. CDR3 in DNA: TGTGCCAGCAGCCCACTAGCGGGAGATAGAACCTACGAGCAGTACTTC. Encoded protein: CASSPLAGDRTYEQYF. Using reference TRBV7-8 and TRBJ2-7 for the parts outside the CDR3, the full variable domain is GAGVSQSPRYKVAKRGQDVALRCDPISGHVSLFWYQQALGQGPEFLTYFQNEAQLDKSGLPSDRFFAERPEGSVSTLKIQRTQQEDSAVYLCASSPLAGDRTYEQYFGPGTRLTVT.

V and J are TRBV3-1 (or the pseudogene TRBV3-2) and TRBJ2-5; 7 positions match TRBD2. The CDR3 extends over 13 amino acids. The germline CDR1 and CDR2 sequences are LGHDT and YNNKEL (reference sequence). Unmatched junction bases numbered 3, after V lost 4 bases and J lost 4 bases. DNA of the CDR3: TGTGCCAGCAGCCTGGGACTACCAGAGACCCAGTACTTC. It specifies CASSLGLPETQYF.

The chain joins TRBV10-1 to TRBJ2-1; weak D call: TRBD2 (5 bases). Germline V gives CDR1 WNHNN, CDR2 SYGVQD (reference sequence). V gave up 7 bases and J gave up 14 bases, with 21 bases separating them. The CDR3 runs 13 residues. Here the CDR3 reads CASTVLALFGKFF. CDR3 nucleotide sequence: TGCGCCAGCACGGTCCTAGCTTTATTTGGGAAGTTCTTC.

The chain recombines TRBV3-1 (or the pseudogene TRBV3-2) with TRBJ1-2; 7 nucleotides align to TRBD1. The CDR3 consists of 17 residues. The trim removed 2 bases at V and 2 bases at J, leaving 11 bases unmatched. Germline CDR1 LGHDT, CDR2 YNNKEL (reference sequence). CDR3 nucleotide sequence: TGTGCCAGCAGCCAAACACTTACGACAGGGTGGAACTATGGCTACACCTTC. Translation: CASSQTLTTGWNYGYTF.

The chain combines TRBV7-6 with TRBJ2-1, with 12 nucleotides matching TRBD2. CDR1 and CDR2 from the germline V gene are SGHVS and FNYEAQ. Unmatched junction bases numbered 7, after V lost 3 bases and J lost 4 bases. This CDR3 is built from 17 residues. The CDR3 is CASSFPASGGGYNEQFF. In nucleotides, the CDR3 is TGTGCCAGCAGCTTCCCAGCTAGCGGGGGGGGGTACAATGAGCAGTTCTTC.

Here the CDR3 reads CASSPWTASGYTF. The CDR3 region has the DNA TGTGCCAGCAGCCCATGGACAGCCTCTGGCTACACCTTC. The chain has TRBV7-9 and TRBJ1-2; a weak D match, TRBD1 (6 bases). The CDR3 has 13 amino acids. V was shortened by 5 bases and J by 7 bases, with 14 bases between the two germline ends. Germline-derived CDR1 and CDR2 are SEHNR and FQNEAQ (reference sequence).

V usage is TRBV18 and J usage is TRBJ2-3; 9 nucleotides match TRBD1. The germline V gene encodes CDR1 KGHSH and CDR2 LQKENI. The J segment lost 4 bases and the V segment lost 6 bases, leaving 11 bases of the junction unmatched. The CDR3 spans 16 residues. CDR3 amino acids: CASSPDRGKGPDTQYF. The CDR3 nucleotides read TGTGCCAGCTCGCCCGACAGGGGGAAAGGCCCAGATACGCAGTATTTT.

V gene TRBV10-3 combines with J gene TRBJ2-7, with 12 bases identical to TRBD1. V gave up 2 bases and J gave up 6 bases; unmatched junction bases: 8. Germline loops: CDR1 ENHRY, CDR2 SYGVKD. The CDR3 has 16 residues. In nucleotides, the CDR3 is TGTGCCATCAGTGAGGGGTTAGGGACAGGGGGCGGCGAGCAGTACTTC. Translating it yields CAISEGLGTGGGEQYF.

This clone occurred a few times. The chain is built from TRBV10-1 and TRBJ2-7; a possible D gene is TRBD1 (6 bases). The length of the CDR3 is 12 residues. Trimming cost V 4 bases and J 4 bases, with 8 bases left between them. The germline CDR1 and CDR2 sequences are WNHNN and SYGVQD (reference sequence). Here the CDR3 reads CASSADSYEQYF. The CDR3, as DNA: TGCGCCAGCAGTGCGGACAGTTACGAGCAGTACTTC.

V gene TRBV28 combines with J gene TRBJ1-2; D possibly corresponds to TRBD1 (5 bases). Germline CDR1 reads MDHEN; CDR2 reads SYDVKM. Trimming took off 2 bases at V and 4 bases at J, with 11 bases between the two ends. The CDR3 has 14 amino acids. CDR3 sequence reads: CASSLGRQGYGYTF. CDR3 nucleotide sequence: TGTGCCAGCAGTTTAGGGCGCCAGGGCTATGGCTACACCTTC.

The gene calls are TRBV5-3 and TRBJ1-5; D unresolved. TRBV5-3 is designated an ORF whose function remains uncertain. Trimming took off 4 bases at V and 4 bases at J, with 12 bases between the two ends. The CDR3 length is 14 residues. The DNA for the CDR3 is TGTGCCAGAAGCCTGACGGAGATGAATCAGCCCCAGCATTTT. Translated: CARSLTEMNQPQHF.

The chain carries TRBV15 and TRBJ2-7; no definite D call. V was pared by 0 bases and J by 0 bases, with 3 bases between. The CDR3 has 13 amino acids. CDR1 is LNHNV and CDR2 is YYDKDF in the germline V gene (reference sequence). The CDR3 loop is CATSREYSYEQYF. DNA for the CDR3: TGTGCCACCAGCAGAGAATACTCCTACGAGCAGTACTTC.

The table lists this clone with a few counts. The chain is built from TRBV6-6 and TRBJ2-1, with 16 bases matching TRBD2. The CDR3 has 17 amino acids. V dropped 5 bases and J dropped 7; count of bases not matched to a gene: 8. From germline, CDR1 is MNHNY and CDR2 SVGAGI (reference sequence). The CDR3 bases are TGTGCCAGCAGTCGTCCGGGACTAGCGGGGGGGCATAATGAGCAGTTCTTC. Protein sequence: CASSRPGLAGGHNEQFF.

The chain links TRBV2 to TRBJ1-3; D gene ambiguous. Trimming removed 6 bases from V and 3 bases from J, with 6 bases in between. Germline CDR1 reads SNHLY; CDR2 reads FYNNEI. The CDR3 is 12 residues long. The DNA of the CDR3 is TGTGCCAGCAGAACGGGTGGAAACACCATATATTTT. It codes for CASRTGGNTIYF.

J is TRBJ1-2 and V is TRBV12-3 or TRBV12-4; D call uncertain. The length of the CDR3 is 13 residues. Trimming removed 6 bases from V and 2 bases from J, with 10 bases in between. CDR3 bases: TGTGCCAGCAGCTTTGAGTTAAACTATGGCTACACCTTC. Protein sequence: CASSFELNYGYTF.

A single count supports this clone. The gene calls are TRBV18 and TRBJ2-7; a weak D match, TRBD2 (6 bases). Germline-derived CDR1 and CDR2 are KGHSH and LQKENI. CDR3 size: 15 residues. V gave up 6 bases and J gave up 2 bases, with 17 bases separating them. In nucleotides, the CDR3 is TGTGCCAGCTCGTTGCAAGGAGGGAGCACCTACGAGCAGTACTTC. Encoded protein: CASSLQGGSTYEQYF.

The chain recombines TRBV28 with TRBJ2-2, with D possibly matching TRBD1 (5 bases). Germline values: CDR1 MDHEN, CDR2 SYDVKM. The V end lost 6 bases, the J end lost 5 bases, and 10 bases lay between the germline ends. The CDR3 contains 13 residues. The CDR3 nucleotides are TGTGCCAGCAGGAGGTCAGGGACCGGGGAGCTGTTTTTT. Protein sequence: CASRRSGTGELFF. Drawing the rest from reference TRBV28 and TRBJ2-2, the complete variable domain is DVKVTQSSRYLVKRTGEKVFLECVQDMDHENMFWYRQDPGLGLRLIYFSYDVKMKEKGDIPEGYSVSREKKERFSLILESASTNQTSMYLCASRRSGTGELFFGEGSRLTVL.

Of note for this clone: The junction and the germline gene differ at one end; a read error may be behind it. This chain joins TRBV4-1 and TRBJ2-5; D perhaps matches TRBD2 (5 bases). This CDR3 spans 14 amino acids. Germline assignment: CDR1 MGHRA and CDR2 YSYEKL. CDR3 DNA: TGCGCCAGCAGTCAAGAACGGCTAGCAGAGACCCAGTACTTC. This sequence encodes CASSQERLAETQYF.

CDR3 DNA sequence: TGTGCCAGCAGTCCCTCCGCAGGCACCTACGAGCAGTACTTC. This encodes CASSPSAGTYEQYF. This chain connects TRBV6-5 to TRBJ2-7; D is ambiguous. Per germline, CDR1 MNHEY and CDR2 SVGAGI. The CDR3 is made up of 14 amino acids. The V end lost 5 bases, the J end lost 2 bases, and 13 bases lay between the germline ends.

The chain carries TRBV9 and TRBJ2-2; 12 positions agree with TRBD2. The CDR3 has 15 amino acids. In germline, CDR1 is SGDLS, CDR2 YYNGEE. Germline trimming cut 3 bases from V and 8 bases from J; bases unmatched to any gene: 5. The CDR3 loop is CASSALAGGQGELFF. The CDR3 DNA reads TGTGCCAGCAGCGCCCTAGCGGGAGGGCAGGGGGAGCTGTTTTTT.

This clone was seen just once. The rearrangement joins TRBV28 to TRBJ2-4; D gene uncertain. Germline values: CDR1 MDHEN, CDR2 SYDVKM. V lost 4 bases to trimming and J lost 0 bases, with 7 bases between them. CDR3 length: 14 residues. CDR3 nucleotide sequence: TGTGCCAGCAGTTCTACAGAAGCCAAAAACATTCAGTACTTC. Its protein product is CASSSTEAKNIQYF. Based on the CDR3 plus reference TRBV28 and TRBJ2-4, the full variable domain is DVKVTQSSRYLVKRTGEKVFLECVQDMDHENMFWYRQDPGLGLRLIYFSYDVKMKEKGDIPEGYSVSREKKERFSLILESASTNQTSMYLCASSSTEAKNIQYFGAGTRLSVL.

The chain couples TRBV2 to TRBJ1-3; D remains ambiguous. CDR1 SNHLY and CDR2 FYNNEI come from the germline V gene. V was trimmed by 8 bases and J by 3 bases, leaving 8 bases between them. The CDR3 length is 12 residues. DNA for the CDR3: TGTGCCAGCCTCGAGGTTGGAAACACCATATATTTT. It specifies CASLEVGNTIYF.

V is TRBV6-6 and J is TRBJ2-7; tentatively, D is TRBD1 (5 bases). Between the trimmed V and J ends, which lost 4 bases and 9 bases, there was a span of 19 bases. CDR1 and CDR2 (germline): MNHNY, SVGAGI (reference sequence). The CDR3 loop spans 14 amino acids. The CDR3 nucleotides are TGTGCCAGCAGTTTTCTGGGGCCGTCACCTGGGCAGTACTTC. Translated: CASSFLGPSPGQYF.

The V and J genes are TRBV14 and TRBJ2-1, with TRBD1 as a possible D gene (6 bases). V lost 5 bases and J 8 bases, leaving 16 bases between the germline ends. This CDR3 spans 14 amino acids. Looked up from germline, CDR1 is SGHDN and CDR2 is FVKESK. CDR3 sequence reads: CASSERQALDEQFF. The DNA of the CDR3 is TGTGCCAGCAGCGAACGACAGGCGCTCGATGAGCAGTTCTTC.

The chain has TRBV28 and TRBJ1-2; weak D call: TRBD1 (5 bases). Germline CDR1 is MDHEN and CDR2 is SYDVKM. This CDR3 comprises 13 residues. Trimming shortened V by 10 bases and J by 4 bases, and 16 bases separated the two germline ends. CDR3 DNA sequence: TGTGCCACCTACCATGGGGCTCTCTATGGCTACACCTTC. Encoded protein: CATYHGALYGYTF.